These 15 T cell receptor beta chains share one sample of origin, sequenced in a study of regulatory T cells in long-lasting Graves disease. CDR3 regions were amplified by Arm-PCR using iRepertoire HTBI primers to build TCR beta libraries. TCRdb itself ran the multiplex PCR reads through MiXCR, one entry per CDR3 protein. The repertoire includes fewer than 450,000 distinct CDR3 sequences, less than 25% of them detected once, and less than 25% sits in the top ten. The time point is: persistent/refractory GD, antithyroid drugs over 5 years with positive TRAb. PBMC RNA was the source of the TCR library. The sample in question was peripheral blood mononuclear cells (PBMCs), obtained when the disease was refractory, from a patient treated with antithyroid drugs. These receptors originate from a female donor with Graves disease.

This clonotype was observed at least ten times. This chain links TRBV5-1 with TRBJ2-7; D may correspond to TRBD1 or TRBD2 (6 bases each). Germline assignment: CDR1 SGHRS and CDR2 YFSETQ. The length of the CDR3 is 13 residues. Trimming took 4 bases from V and 6 from J, leaving 14 bases between them. CDR3 region: CASSPVGGSEQYF. The CDR3 DNA is TGCGCCAGCAGCCCGGTGGGGGGCAGCGAGCAGTACTTC.

This clonotype was detected many times. The gene calls are TRBV6-2 or TRBV6-3 and TRBJ1-5, with D perhaps matching TRBD1 (6 bases). CDR1 is MNHEY, CDR2 SVGEGT, per germline. The V gene lost 6 bases and the J gene lost 6 bases, with 12 bases spanning the gap. The length of the CDR3 is 13 residues. CDR3 loop: CASRDRSGQPQHF. Written as DNA, the CDR3 is TGTGCCAGCAGAGACAGGTCCGGTCAGCCCCAGCATTTT.

The chain joins TRBV5-4 to TRBJ2-7; 10 nucleotides match TRBD1. J was trimmed by 3 bases and V by 4 bases; bases with no gene match: 7. Per the germline V gene, CDR1 is SGHNT and CDR2 is YYREEE (reference sequence). CDR3 length: 15 amino acids. CDR3 residues: CASSPGTGAGYEQYF. The CDR3 bases are TGTGCCAGCAGCCCAGGGACAGGGGCGGGCTACGAGCAGTACTTC.

This clonotype was counted ten times or more. The rearrangement links TRBV6-1 to TRBJ2-6; D is ambiguous. This CDR3 region has 18 residues. From germline, CDR1 is MNHNS and CDR2 SASEGT. Trimming took 7 bases from V and 0 from J, leaving 19 bases between them. CDR3 nucleotides: TGTGCCAGCACCGACGGTCCGTACTCGAGCTCTGGGGCCAACGTCCTGACTTTC. Encoded protein: CASTDGPYSSSGANVLTF.

This clonotype occurred many times. The chain has TRBV28 and TRBJ1-4, with TRBD1 as a possible D gene (6 bases). From germline, CDR1 is MDHEN and CDR2 SYDVKM. The V and J ends lost 6 bases and 8 bases respectively, with 16 bases between them. The CDR3 spans 14 residues. CDR3 region: CASSHRVTGEKLFF. CDR3 in DNA: TGTGCCAGCAGCCATCGGGTGACAGGCGAAAAACTGTTTTTT. Based on the CDR3 plus reference TRBV28 and TRBJ1-4, the full variable domain is DVKVTQSSRYLVKRTGEKVFLECVQDMDHENMFWYRQDPGLGLRLIYFSYDVKMKEKGDIPEGYSVSREKKERFSLILESASTNQTSMYLCASSHRVTGEKLFFGSGTQLSVL.

This clonotype was observed a few times. The V and J genes are TRBV20-1 and TRBJ2-5, with TRBD1 matching over 9 bases. CDR3 length equals 15 residues. Trimming removed 5 bases from V and 2 bases from J; junction bases left unmatched: 9. The germline CDR1 and CDR2 sequences are DFQATT and SNEGSKA (reference sequence). CDR3 in amino acids: CSAPRGTGRQETQYF. The CDR3 DNA follows: TGCAGTGCTCCTCGAGGGACAGGGAGGCAAGAGACCCAGTACTTC.

There are a few counts of this clonotype. The chain joins TRBV20-1 to TRBJ2-7; TRBD1 might be the D (5 bases). With 3 bases removed from V and 6 bases from J, the gap between germline ends came to 12 bases. CDR3 length equals 12 residues. Germline lookup yields CDR1 DFQATT and CDR2 SNEGSKA (reference sequence). The CDR3 nucleotides are TGCAGTGCTAGCTCCAGGGTCAGCGAGCAGTACTTC. It encodes CSASSRVSEQYF.

This chain uses TRBV7-9 with TRBJ2-7, with 11 bases identical to TRBD2. Germline lookup yields CDR1 SEHNR and CDR2 FQNEAQ (reference sequence). The trim removed 5 bases at V and 4 bases at J, leaving 13 bases unmatched. CDR3 size: 17 residues. The CDR3: CASSPGTSGALSYEQYF. DNA for the CDR3: TGTGCCAGCAGCCCCGGGACTAGCGGAGCCCTCTCTTACGAGCAGTACTTC. The variable domain in full, completed from reference TRBV7-9 and TRBJ2-7, reads DTGVSQNPRHKITKRGQNVTFRCDPISEHNRLYWYRQTLGQGPEFLTYFQNEAQLEKSRLLSDRFSAERPKGSFSTLEIQRTEQGDSAMYLCASSPGTSGALSYEQYFGPGTRLTVT.

This clonotype has ten or more counts. This chain uses TRBV7-2 with TRBJ2-7; D is unclear. The germline V gene has CDR1 SGHTA and CDR2 FQGNSA. V lost 5 bases, J lost 3 bases, and 14 bases lay in between. The CDR3 runs to 14 residues. The CDR3 region is CASSVGSTNYEQYF. The CDR3 region has the DNA TGTGCCAGCAGCGTCGGGTCAACCAACTACGAGCAGTACTTC.

Ten or more counts support this clonotype. The rearrangement links TRBV2 to TRBJ1-1; D gene uncertain. Looked up from germline, CDR1 is SNHLY and CDR2 is FYNNEI. This CDR3 has 15 residues. V was pared by 2 bases and J by 0 bases, with 10 bases between. CDR3 DNA: TGTGCCAGCAGTGAACTGGGATTGGTGAACACTGAAGCTTTCTTT. Amino acids: CASSELGLVNTEAFF.

There are many counts of this clonotype. The DNA for the CDR3 is TGTGCCAGTTATCAAAGCTATAGCAATCAGCCCCAGCATTTT. Its protein is CASYQSYSNQPQHF. J is TRBJ1-5 and V is TRBV6-1, with D uncertain. V lost 9 bases, J lost 0 bases, and 12 bases lay in between. Germline CDR1 reads MNHNS; CDR2 reads SASEGT. This CDR3 has 14 amino acids.

As concerns this clonotype: A read error may be the cause here, since a much bigger clone is one base away. The rearrangement links TRBV18 to TRBJ1-5; D gene ambiguous. Germline V gene sequence: CDR1 KGHSH, CDR2 LQKENI. The CDR3 length is 14 residues. Trimming took off 0 bases at V and 5 bases at J, with 8 bases between the two ends. This chain's CDR3 is CASSPPGQDQPQHF. The CDR3 bases are TGTGCCAGCTCACCACCAGGGCAGGATCAGCCCCAGCATTTT. Full variable domain (outside the CDR3, taken from reference TRBV18 and TRBJ1-5): NAGVMQNPRHLVRRRGQEARLRCSPMKGHSHVYWYRQLPEEGLKFMVYLQKENIIDESGMPKERFSAEFPKEGPSILRIQQVVRGDSAAYFCASSPPGQDQPQHFGDGTRLSIL.

The chain joins TRBV6-5 to TRBJ1-2; D not certain. The CDR3 totals 13 residues. Deletions cut 2 bases from V and 6 bases from J, with 10 bases between. Per germline, CDR1 MNHEY and CDR2 SVGAGI. This chain's CDR3 is CASSYPGNHGYTF. In DNA form, the CDR3 reads TGTGCCAGCAGTTACCCGGGGAACCATGGCTACACCTTC.

In its sample, this clonotype was seen a few times. The chain is built from TRBV20-1 and TRBJ2-5; 10 bases are shared with TRBD2. CDR3 length: 16 amino acids. V dropped 4 bases and J dropped 0; count of bases not matched to a gene: 8. CDR1 is DFQATT and CDR2 is SNEGSKA in the germline V gene (reference sequence). The CDR3 nucleotides are TGCAGTGCTAACTCCCTAGCGGGGGCGTACCAAGAGACCCAGTACTTC. As protein: CSANSLAGAYQETQYF.

This chain links TRBV19 with TRBJ2-2, with 10 bases matching TRBD2. Germline CDR1 LNHDA, CDR2 SQIVND (reference sequence). The V segment lost 10 bases and the J segment 2 bases; nucleotides outside the gene matches: 16. The CDR3 contains 18 residues. CDR3 bases: TGTGCCACCCGTTCTTGGGCTAGCGGGAGCCCAAACACCGGGGAGCTGTTTTTT. Its translation: CATRSWASGSPNTGELFF.